The T cell receptor (beta chain) described here comes from a study of beta chain features in type 1 diabetes. Whole-study findings and limits: Among all four CD4+ subsets, Type 1 diabetes patients had TCRB CDR3s that were moderately but significantly shorter.

Worth noting for this clone: Antigen unknown.

CDR3 size: 13 residues. Germline V lookup: CDR1 GTSNPN, CDR2 SVGIG (reference sequence). V was shortened by 1 base and J by 4 bases, with 7 bases between the two germline ends. Reverse transcription of all isolated RNA meant that expressed TCRB transcripts were sequenced. Only in-frame clones appear in the TCRdb table, and some are missing; sequencing was by immunoSEQ multiplex PCR. The profile shows hundreds of thousands of clones, around 68% of them singletons. The sample was naive CD4+ T cells from blood. The TCR originated in a young man in good health. The rearrangement joins TRBV30 to TRBJ2-2; D perhaps matches TRBD2 (5 bases). The CDR3 sequence is CAWSGGSTGELFF. DNA of the CDR3: TGTGCCTGGAGTGGTGGGAGCACCGGGGAGCTGTTTTTT.